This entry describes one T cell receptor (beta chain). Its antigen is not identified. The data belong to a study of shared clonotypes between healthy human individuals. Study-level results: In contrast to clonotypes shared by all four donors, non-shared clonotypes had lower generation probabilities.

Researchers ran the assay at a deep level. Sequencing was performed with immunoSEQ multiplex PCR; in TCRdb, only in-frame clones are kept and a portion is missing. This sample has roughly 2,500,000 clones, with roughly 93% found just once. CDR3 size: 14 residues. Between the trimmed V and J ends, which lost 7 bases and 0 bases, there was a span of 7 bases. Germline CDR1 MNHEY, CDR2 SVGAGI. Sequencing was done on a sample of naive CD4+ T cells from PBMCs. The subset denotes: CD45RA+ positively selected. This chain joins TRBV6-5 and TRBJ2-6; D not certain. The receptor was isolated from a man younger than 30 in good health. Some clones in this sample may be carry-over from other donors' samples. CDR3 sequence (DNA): TGTGCCAGCAACTACAACTCTGGGGCCAACGTCCTGACTTTC. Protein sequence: CASNYNSGANVLTF.